This record concerns one T cell receptor beta chain sequence. What it binds is not known. This sample is part of a study of blood T cells in healthy people across ages. Study context: The template switching approach captured approximately one barcoded beta molecule for every two T cells.

CDR3 size: 15 residues. CDR1 is LGHNA, CDR2 YNFKEQ, per germline. V shed 3 bases, J shed 5 bases, and the junction held 6 bases outside the gene matches. Findings of the study overall: Unsorted PBMCs ruled out conclusive naive versus antigen-experienced comparison. Both naive CD4+ cell counts and diversity were greater in long-lived donors than in aged donors.

PCR was performed a second time for roughly 7 to 11 cycles using a sample-barcoded 5' primer and a J-beta primer mix. TCRdb itself ran the 5' RACE reads through MiXCR, one entry per CDR3 protein. This sample carries 800,000 or so distinct CDR3 sequences, about half of them seen once, and the ten largest clones take about a sixth. The chain employs TRBV4-2 and TRBJ2-4; 8 nucleotides align to TRBD2. The sequenced material came from blood. The TCR was taken from a man older than 75 in good health. CDR3 DNA sequence: TGTGCCAGCAGCCACCTTACTAGCGGTGAAAACATTCAGTACTTC. This translates into CASSHLTSGENIQYF.